This is a list of T cell receptor beta chains from one sample in a study of CD8+CD57+ T cells in acquired aplastic anemia. TCRdb itself ran the reads through MiXCR, one entry per CDR3 protein. The data contain 200,000 to 300,000 distinct CDR3 sequences, around half of them singletons. The sample consisted of sorted CD4+, CD8+, or CD8+CD57+ T cells (not recorded which) from PBMCs. These receptors came from a human donor with aplastic anemia. Each CDR3 is given with its conserved first and last residue. The D gene is left open where the match is weak. Size values are once, few and many counts, or a class for expanded clones, and some rows have none.

J gene: TRBJ2-7
V gene: TRBV2
D gene: TRBD1
clone size: many
CDR3 DNA: TGTGCCAGCAGTGAAGTGACAGGGGAGCCCTACGAGCAGTACTTC
CDR3 protein: CASSEVTGEPYEQYF

J gene: TRBJ2-7
V gene: TRBV25-1
D gene: TRBD1
clone size: .
CDR3 DNA: TGTGCCAACAGTGGCTCCGGGACAGACTCCTACGAGCAGTACTTC
CDR3 protein: CANSGSGTDSYEQYF

J gene: TRBJ2-2
V gene: TRBV11-3
D gene: .
clone size: many
CDR3 DNA: TGTGCCAGCAGCTTACGACTCAACACCGGGGAGCTGTTTTTT
CDR3 protein: CASSLRLNTGELFF

J gene: TRBJ2-3
V gene: TRBV28
D gene: .
clone size: .
CDR3 DNA: TGTGCCAGCAGTAAAACTAGGGGAGATACGCAGTATTTT
CDR3 protein: CASSKTRGDTQYF

J gene: TRBJ1-1
V gene: TRBV2
D gene: .
clone size: .
CDR3 DNA: TGTGCCAGCAGTGAAGGGGCGGGTGAGGCTTTCTTT
CDR3 protein: CASSEGAGEAFF

J gene: TRBJ1-1
V gene: TRBV7-2
D gene: .
clone size: few
CDR3 DNA: TGTGCCAGCAGCTTTAAGGGTGTTGAAGCTTTCTTT
CDR3 protein: CASSFKGVEAFF

J gene: TRBJ1-2
V gene: TRBV3-1
D gene: TRBD1
clone size: few
CDR3 DNA: TGTGCCAGCAGCTTCAACCCGGGACAGGGGTATGGCTACACCTTC
CDR3 protein: CASSFNPGQGYGYTF

J gene: TRBJ1-1
V gene: TRBV27
D gene: .
clone size: many
CDR3 DNA: TGTGCCAGCAGTAGAACAGGGCCAGTGAACACTGAAGCTTTCTTT
CDR3 protein: CASSRTGPVNTEAFF

J gene: TRBJ1-1
V gene: TRBV7-9
D gene: TRBD1
clone size: many
CDR3 DNA: TGTGCCAGCAGCCCACCGACAGGGCGGAACACTGAAGCTTTCTTT
CDR3 protein: CASSPPTGRNTEAFF

J gene: TRBJ1-2
V gene: TRBV30
D gene: .
clone size: few
CDR3 DNA: TGTGCCTGGAGTGTATGGCCGTTATGGGGCGAGTATGGCTACACCTTC
CDR3 protein: CAWSVWPLWGEYGYTF

J gene: TRBJ1-4
V gene: TRBV6-5
D gene: .
clone size: many
CDR3 DNA: TGTGCCAGCAGCGCAACAGGCGCAACTAATGAAAAACTGTTTTTT
CDR3 protein: CASSATGATNEKLFF

J gene: TRBJ2-7
V gene: TRBV4-1
D gene: TRBD2
clone size: .
CDR3 DNA: TGCGCCAGCAGCCAAGAGTTCCCTAGCGGGAGTTACGAGCAGTACTTC
CDR3 protein: CASSQEFPSGSYEQYF

J gene: TRBJ1-6
V gene: TRBV9
D gene: TRBD1
clone size: .
CDR3 DNA: TGTGCCAGCAGCACCTTCGACAGGGTGGGGAGTTCACCCCTCCACTTT
CDR3 protein: CASSTFDRVGSSPLHF

J gene: TRBJ2-3
V gene: TRBV30
D gene: .
clone size: few
CDR3 DNA: TGTGCCTGGAGGGGACCTACAACTAGCACAGATACGCAGTATTTT
CDR3 protein: CAWRGPTTSTDTQYF

J gene: TRBJ1-4
V gene: TRBV5-4
D gene: .
clone size: .
CDR3 DNA: TGTGCCAGCAGCTCTGCCTCCGGACAGCTAACAACTAATGAAAAACTGTTTTTT
CDR3 protein: CASSSASGQLTTNEKLFF

J gene: TRBJ2-5
V gene: TRBV7-2
D gene: .
clone size: many
CDR3 DNA: TGTGCCAGCAGCTTACAGGGTATAGAGACCCAGTACTTC
CDR3 protein: CASSLQGIETQYF

J gene: TRBJ1-1
V gene: TRBV5-4
D gene: .
clone size: many
CDR3 DNA: TGTGCCAGCAGCTTGATGGGGTCTGAAGCTTTCTTT
CDR3 protein: CASSLMGSEAFF

J gene: TRBJ1-3
V gene: TRBV7-2
D gene: .
clone size: many
CDR3 DNA: TGTGCCAGCAGCTTAGATACCGGGACGGCTGGAAACACCATATATTTT
CDR3 protein: CASSLDTGTAGNTIYF

J gene: TRBJ2-3
V gene: TRBV12-3/TRBV12-4
D gene: .
clone size: many
CDR3 DNA: TGTGCCAGCAGTTATGGGGGAGGCGGAGATACGCAGTATTTT
CDR3 protein: CASSYGGGGDTQYF

J gene: TRBJ1-2
V gene: TRBV9
D gene: .
clone size: .
CDR3 DNA: TGTGCCAGCAGCCCTCCTCTAGCGGGGTCGCCTAACTATGGCTACACCTTC
CDR3 protein: CASSPPLAGSPNYGYTF

J gene: TRBJ2-7
V gene: TRBV29-1
D gene: .
clone size: few
CDR3 DNA: TGCAGCGTTGTACATCGCGGGGGCACCGAGCAGTACTTC
CDR3 protein: CSVVHRGGTEQYF

J gene: TRBJ2-3
V gene: TRBV7-3
D gene: TRBD2
clone size: .
CDR3 DNA: TGTGCCAGCAGCTTAGCCCAGCGGGGGAACACAGATACGCAGTATTTT
CDR3 protein: CASSLAQRGNTDTQYF

J gene: TRBJ2-1
V gene: TRBV25-1
D gene: .
clone size: .
CDR3 DNA: TGTGCCAGCACCCCCGCTGGATACAATGAGCAGTTCTTC
CDR3 protein: CASTPAGYNEQFF

J gene: TRBJ2-7
V gene: TRBV15
D gene: .
clone size: many
CDR3 DNA: TGTGCCACCAGAGGGGATACCCCTCCCTACGAGCAGTACTTC
CDR3 protein: CATRGDTPPYEQYF

J gene: TRBJ2-2
V gene: TRBV20-1
D gene: .
clone size: few
CDR3 DNA: TGCAGTGCTAGACGTGAGGGCTACACCGGGGAGCTGTTTTTT
CDR3 protein: CSARREGYTGELFF

J gene: TRBJ2-2
V gene: TRBV11-3
D gene: TRBD2
clone size: many
CDR3 DNA: TGTGCCAGCAGGACTAGCGATGCGAACACCGGGGAGCTGTTTTTT
CDR3 protein: CASRTSDANTGELFF

J gene: TRBJ1-3
V gene: TRBV14
D gene: .
clone size: .
CDR3 DNA: TGTGCCAGCTCACTGAACCGCGGTGGAAACACCATATATTTT
CDR3 protein: CASSLNRGGNTIYF

J gene: TRBJ2-3
V gene: TRBV7-2
D gene: .
clone size: .
CDR3 DNA: TGTGCCAGCAGCCAAGATGGAGGGAGCACAGGTACGCAGTATTTT
CDR3 protein: CASSQDGGSTGTQYF

J gene: TRBJ1-5
V gene: TRBV20-1
D gene: TRBD1
clone size: .
CDR3 DNA: TGCAGTGCCGTACCGGGACAGGTTAGCAATCAGCCCCAGCATTTT
CDR3 protein: CSAVPGQVSNQPQHF

J gene: TRBJ2-3
V gene: TRBV6-1
D gene: TRBD2
clone size: .
CDR3 DNA: TGTGCCAGCGGTTTCGGGGGGTTGAGTGGTACGCAGTATTTT
CDR3 protein: CASGFGGLSGTQYF

J gene: TRBJ2-1
V gene: TRBV13
D gene: TRBD2
clone size: many
CDR3 DNA: TGTGCCAGCAGCTTAGTAGGGACTAGCGGAGGAGGGGGGGATGAGCAGTTCTTC
CDR3 protein: CASSLVGTSGGGGDEQFF

J gene: TRBJ2-7
V gene: TRBV7-9
D gene: .
clone size: many
CDR3 DNA: TGTGCCAGCAGCTCCCGGAAGGGAAGCTCCTACGAGCAGTACTTC
CDR3 protein: CASSSRKGSSYEQYF

J gene: TRBJ1-2
V gene: TRBV20-1
D gene: .
clone size: .
CDR3 DNA: TGCAGTGCTTCTAGACGGCCCGCTTGGGAAGGCTACACCTTC
CDR3 protein: CSASRRPAWEGYTF

J gene: TRBJ2-1
V gene: TRBV4-1
D gene: .
clone size: many
CDR3 DNA: TGCGCCAGCAGCCCCCTGAGTAATGAGCAGTTCTTC
CDR3 protein: CASSPLSNEQFF

J gene: TRBJ1-2
V gene: TRBV10-3
D gene: .
clone size: .
CDR3 DNA: TGTGCCATCAGTTGGACTAACTATGGCTACACCTTC
CDR3 protein: CAISWTNYGYTF

J gene: TRBJ2-7
V gene: TRBV2
D gene: .
clone size: .
CDR3 DNA: TGTGCCAGCAGTGACGGCAGCCCTTCCTACGAGCAGTACTTC
CDR3 protein: CASSDGSPSYEQYF

J gene: TRBJ2-5
V gene: TRBV7-9
D gene: TRBD1
clone size: .
CDR3 DNA: TGTGCCAGCAGCACGGGGGACAGGGGGGAGACCCAGTACTTC
CDR3 protein: CASSTGDRGETQYF

J gene: TRBJ2-5
V gene: TRBV5-1
D gene: .
clone size: .
CDR3 DNA: TGCGCCAGCAGCTTGGCGGGGGCGGCACAAGAGACCCAGTACTTC
CDR3 protein: CASSLAGAAQETQYF

J gene: TRBJ2-1
V gene: TRBV15
D gene: .
clone size: many
CDR3 DNA: TGTGCCACCAGCAGAGATGTAAATGAGCAGTTCTTC
CDR3 protein: CATSRDVNEQFF

J gene: TRBJ2-7
V gene: TRBV5-4
D gene: .
clone size: .
CDR3 DNA: TGTGCCAGCAGCAATAATGGAGGTCAAGGTAGCTCCTACGAGCAGTACTTC
CDR3 protein: CASSNNGGQGSSYEQYF

J gene: TRBJ2-1
V gene: TRBV11-3
D gene: TRBD2
clone size: many
CDR3 DNA: TGTGCCAGCAGCTTCCTTGGACTAGCGGGAGCCAATGAGCAGTTCTTC
CDR3 protein: CASSFLGLAGANEQFF

J gene: TRBJ2-7
V gene: TRBV14
D gene: .
clone size: many
CDR3 DNA: TGTGCCAGCAGCCTTCATTCAAGCGGGCGCGTCTACGAGCAGTACTTC
CDR3 protein: CASSLHSSGRVYEQYF

J gene: TRBJ1-4
V gene: TRBV29-1
D gene: .
clone size: .
CDR3 DNA: TGCAGCGTTGAGATCGGGCGGAGGAGGGATGAAAAACTGTTTTTT
CDR3 protein: CSVEIGRRRDEKLFF

J gene: TRBJ1-3
V gene: TRBV7-3
D gene: .
clone size: few
CDR3 DNA: TGTGCCAGCAGTTTATCGGGCGCAGGGGACTCTGGAAACACCATATATTTT
CDR3 protein: CASSLSGAGDSGNTIYF

J gene: TRBJ2-3
V gene: TRBV20-1
D gene: .
clone size: .
CDR3 DNA: TGCAGTGCTAGAGATAGGCTAGCTGAATCCGCAGATACGCAGTATTTT
CDR3 protein: CSARDRLAESADTQYF

J gene: TRBJ2-5
V gene: TRBV15
D gene: .
clone size: .
CDR3 DNA: TGTGCCACCAGCAGGCGGACCGGTGGGGAGACCCAGTACTTC
CDR3 protein: CATSRRTGGETQYF

J gene: TRBJ2-5
V gene: TRBV4-1
D gene: TRBD2
clone size: few
CDR3 DNA: TGCGCCAGCAGCCAAGAGGGGGGAGGGGCCGAGACCCAGTACTTC
CDR3 protein: CASSQEGGGAETQYF

J gene: TRBJ2-1
V gene: TRBV9
D gene: TRBD1
clone size: .
CDR3 DNA: TGTGCCAGCAGCGGGCAGGGGGATGAGCAGTTCTTC
CDR3 protein: CASSGQGDEQFF

J gene: TRBJ2-7
V gene: TRBV30
D gene: TRBD1
clone size: few
CDR3 DNA: TGTGCCTGGAGTGCAGGGGGTGGTAGCGAGCAGTACTTC
CDR3 protein: CAWSAGGGSEQYF

J gene: TRBJ2-7
V gene: TRBV7-8
D gene: .
clone size: many
CDR3 DNA: TGTGCCAGCAGCTTCCCAGGGCTTACATCCTACGAGCAGTACTTC
CDR3 protein: CASSFPGLTSYEQYF

J gene: TRBJ1-5
V gene: TRBV29-1
D gene: .
clone size: many
CDR3 DNA: TGCAGCGTTGAATACAGGGTAGGACAGCCCCAGCATTTT
CDR3 protein: CSVEYRVGQPQHF

J gene: TRBJ2-5
V gene: TRBV12-3/TRBV12-4
D gene: .
clone size: .
CDR3 DNA: TGTGCCAGCAGGGTAACAGGCCAAGAGACCCAGTACTTC
CDR3 protein: CASRVTGQETQYF

J gene: TRBJ1-6
V gene: TRBV25-1
D gene: .
clone size: .
CDR3 DNA: TGTGCCAGCAGTGGGGGGGGGTTGCCTTCACCCCTCCACTTT
CDR3 protein: CASSGGGLPSPLHF

J gene: TRBJ2-7
V gene: TRBV20-1
D gene: TRBD2
clone size: .
CDR3 DNA: TGCAGTGCTAGAGCACTAGCGGGGGACTCCTACGAGCAGTACTTC
CDR3 protein: CSARALAGDSYEQYF

J gene: TRBJ2-2
V gene: TRBV9
D gene: .
clone size: many
CDR3 DNA: TGTGCCAGCAGCCCCCTCTGGGGAGCGAACACCGGGGAGCTGTTTTTT
CDR3 protein: CASSPLWGANTGELFF

J gene: TRBJ2-1
V gene: TRBV20-1
D gene: .
clone size: once
CDR3 DNA: TGCAGTGCTAGCGTAGGTTACCCAAGCTCCTACAATGAGCAGTTCTTC
CDR3 protein: CSASVGYPSSYNEQFF

J gene: TRBJ2-6
V gene: TRBV2
D gene: .
clone size: .
CDR3 DNA: TGTGCCAGCTTAAAGACAAGCCCCTCTGGGGCCAACGTCCTGACTTTC
CDR3 protein: CASLKTSPSGANVLTF